This T cell receptor (beta chain) came from a study of multiple sclerosis patients with progressive multifocal leukoencephalopathy. Broader study findings: Preferential TRBV-TRBJ pairings or common gene usage were not detected at PML. Before and during natalizumab, the clones expanded at PML already existed.

Sequencing was at survey level. Only in-frame clones appear in the TCRdb table, and some are missing; sequencing was by immunoSEQ multiplex PCR. Of over 20,000 clones listed, 91% are singletons. J gave up 4 bases and V 4 bases, and 10 bases lay outside the gene matches. The CDR3 is 15 amino acids. Germline V gene data show CDR1 as LGHNA and CDR2 as YSLEER. Time point: about 13 months of natalizumab therapy. About this clone itself: Its target is not known.

The rearrangement links TRBV4-3 to TRBJ2-7; 7 bases match TRBD2. The receptor was isolated from a young man with multiple sclerosis. Sequencing used PBMCs, obtained from a patient treated with natalizumab. This CDR3 reads CASSPGLGRPYEQYF. DNA of the CDR3: TGCGCCAGCAGCCCAGGACTAGGGAGACCTTACGAGCAGTACTTC.